The 18 T cell receptor beta chains below come from one sample, sequenced in a study of T cell responses to AZD1222 COVID-19 vaccine. Data came from immunoSEQ multiplex PCR; TCRdb stores just in-frame clones and leaves some out. The sample records tens of thousands of clones, around 73% being singletons. The specimen comprised peripheral blood, sampled on day 0 of AZD1222 vaccination. These receptor sequences come from an adult in good health.

The chain uses TRBV9 and TRBJ2-1; D gene uncertain. Germline V gene lookup returns CDR1 SGDLS and CDR2 YYNGEE. This CDR3 has 12 amino acids. V lost 4 bases, J lost 7 bases, and 9 bases lay in between. CDR3 amino acids: CASSRVGNEQFF. In DNA, the CDR3 is TGTGCCAGCAGCCGTGTTGGGAATGAGCAGTTCTTC.

The rearrangement joins TRBV11-2 to TRBJ2-1; 9 bases agree with TRBD1. The germline V gene has CDR1 SGHAT and CDR2 FQNNGV. The CDR3 covers 17 residues. Unmatched junction bases numbered 13, after V lost 5 bases and J lost 5 bases. CDR3 protein: CASSPRDRVLIDNEQFF. In DNA, the CDR3 is TGTGCCAGCAGCCCCCGGGACAGGGTTTTAATTGACAATGAGCAGTTCTTC.

The V call is TRBV28, the J call TRBJ2-5; D possibly uses TRBD1 or TRBD2 (5 bases each). The V gene lost 3 bases and the J gene lost 5 bases, with 13 bases spanning the gap. Germline CDR1 is MDHEN and CDR2 is SYDVKM. The CDR3 contains 14 residues. The CDR3 DNA reads as TGTGCCAGCAGTTTGCACTCCGAGGGGGAGACCCAGTACTTC. Residues: CASSLHSEGETQYF. Complete variable domain (other parts from reference TRBV28 and TRBJ2-5): DVKVTQSSRYLVKRTGEKVFLECVQDMDHENMFWYRQDPGLGLRLIYFSYDVKMKEKGDIPEGYSVSREKKERFSLILESASTNQTSMYLCASSLHSEGETQYFGPGTRLLVL.

In DNA form, the CDR3 reads TGTGCCAGCAGCTTAGGGACGGGTGAGACCCAGTACTTC. Protein sequence: CASSLGTGETQYF. The chain links TRBV7-2 to TRBJ2-5, with D unclear. The CDR3 consists of 13 residues. V was clipped by 1 base and J by 5 bases, with 8 bases between them. The germline V gene has CDR1 SGHTA and CDR2 FQGNSA.

The chain combines TRBV5-1 with TRBJ2-7, with D possibly matching TRBD2 (6 bases). This CDR3 comprises 14 residues. V dropped 3 bases and J dropped 3 bases, with 13 bases sitting between them. Germline lookup yields CDR1 SGHRS and CDR2 YFSETQ. CDR3 amino acids: CASSSGDFDYEQYF. The CDR3 DNA reads TGCGCCAGCAGCTCGGGGGACTTTGACTACGAGCAGTACTTC.

CDR3 in amino acids: CASSRFSGTNTGELFF. The CDR3, as DNA: TGTGCCAGCAGCCGTTTTAGCGGGACGAACACCGGGGAGCTGTTTTTT. The rearrangement uses TRBV7-2 and TRBJ2-2; 8 bases map to TRBD2. Per the germline V gene, CDR1 is SGHTA and CDR2 is FQGNSA. V was clipped by 5 bases and J by 0 bases; unmatched bases: 5. This CDR3 has 16 residues.

This chain links TRBV7-2 with TRBJ2-3; TRBD1 matches 7 bases. This CDR3 is built from 14 residues. After removal of 6 bases from V and 0 bases from J, the junction contained 3 bases not matched to a gene. CDR1 SGHTA and CDR2 FQGNSA come from the germline V gene. The DNA for the CDR3 is TGTGCCAGCAGATGGGACAGTAGCACAGATACGCAGTATTTT. Amino acids: CASRWDSSTDTQYF.

This chain uses TRBV5-4 with TRBJ1-2; possibly TRBD1 for D (6 bases). CDR1 SGHNT and CDR2 YYREEE come from the germline V gene (reference sequence). The CDR3 spans 17 residues. V lost 1 base, J lost 2 bases, and 18 bases lay in between. CDR3: CASSLNRPSGQNYGYTF. In DNA, the CDR3 is TGTGCCAGCAGCTTGAATCGACCATCGGGACAAAACTATGGCTACACCTTC.

The V gene is TRBV27, the J gene TRBJ2-7; D ambiguous. The CDR3 spans 15 residues. V dropped 2 bases and J dropped 2 bases, with 13 bases sitting between them. Germline CDR1 and CDR2: MNHEY and SMNVEV (reference sequence). CDR3 sequence: CASSLRPQIAYEQYF. The CDR3 DNA sequence: TGTGCCAGCAGTTTAAGGCCCCAAATAGCCTACGAGCAGTACTTC.

This sequence joins TRBV28 and TRBJ1-6; D not certain. V lost 5 bases to trimming and J lost 8 bases, with 16 bases between them. Germline values: CDR1 MDHEN, CDR2 SYDVKM. This CDR3 is built from 15 residues. The CDR3 DNA reads TGTGCCAGCAGTCTGACGACGATCGTACATTCACCCCTCCACTTT. Amino acids: CASSLTTIVHSPLHF.

The rearrangement joins TRBV7-2 to TRBJ2-1, with 8 nucleotides matching TRBD1. The ends lost 2 bases at V and 5 bases at J; junction bases unmatched: 8. The CDR3 has 16 amino acids. The V gene's germline CDR1 is SGHTA and CDR2 FQGNSA. The DNA of the CDR3 is TGTGCCAGCAGCTTACCCCGGGACAGGTTCCACAATGAGCAGTTCTTC. The encoded protein is CASSLPRDRFHNEQFF. The variable domain in full, completed from reference TRBV7-2 and TRBJ2-1, reads GAGVSQSPSNKVTEKGKDVELRCDPISGHTALYWYRQSLGQGLEFLIYFQGNSAPDKSGLPSDRFSAERTGGSVSTLTIQRTQQEDSAVYLCASSLPRDRFHNEQFFGPGTRLTVL.

This chain joins TRBV5-3 and TRBJ1-6, with a tentative D call TRBD1 (5 bases). TRBV5-3 is designated an ORF whose function remains uncertain. There are 11 residues in the CDR3. With 7 bases removed from V and 18 bases from J, the gap between germline ends came to 17 bases. The CDR3 bases are TGTGCCAGATTCTCAACGGAACAGGCCCACTTT. It is translated as CARFSTEQAHF.

DNA for the CDR3: TGCACCAGCAGCCAAGATCTTGGCAGGTGGAGGGCCCTGGAGACCCAGTACTTC. This codes for CTSSQDLGRWRALETQYF. The V and J genes are TRBV1 and TRBJ2-5; the table's D call, TRBD2, has no DNA check behind it. TRBV1 is designated a pseudogene. The CDR3 covers 18 residues.

The chain recombines TRBV15 with TRBJ1-6; D unresolved. This CDR3 comprises 13 residues. The germline CDR1 and CDR2 sequences are LNHNV and YYDKDF (reference sequence). Deletions cut 0 bases from V and 8 bases from J, with 5 bases between. The CDR3 DNA is TGTGCCACCAGCAGAGATCAGGATTCACCCCTCCACTTT. Protein sequence: CATSRDQDSPLHF.

The chain links TRBV7-2 to TRBJ2-1; D is unresolved. This CDR3 is built from 14 residues. Between the trimmed V and J ends, which lost 0 bases and 7 bases, there was a span of 10 bases. Germline V gene sequence: CDR1 SGHTA, CDR2 FQGNSA. The CDR3 reads CASSLALQRNEQFF. CDR3 DNA: TGTGCCAGCAGCTTAGCTCTCCAGAGAAATGAGCAGTTCTTC. The whole variable domain, remainder taken from reference TRBV7-2 and TRBJ2-1, is GAGVSQSPSNKVTEKGKDVELRCDPISGHTALYWYRQSLGQGLEFLIYFQGNSAPDKSGLPSDRFSAERTGGSVSTLTIQRTQQEDSAVYLCASSLALQRNEQFFGPGTRLTVL.

This chain links TRBV5-1 with TRBJ2-1; 7 bases fit TRBD2. V trimming: 2 bases; J trimming: 9 bases; junction bases outside the gene matches: 17. This CDR3 contains 17 residues. Germline lookup yields CDR1 SGHRS and CDR2 YFSETQ. The CDR3 DNA reads TGCGCCAGCAGCTTCCCCCCCGGGACTACCCCCCGTGGTGAGCAGTTCTTC. This encodes CASSFPPGTTPRGEQFF.

This chain connects TRBV28 to TRBJ1-5; D is perhaps TRBD1 (5 bases). This CDR3 has 16 amino acids. With 4 bases removed from V and 2 bases from J, the gap between germline ends came to 15 bases. The germline V gene has CDR1 MDHEN and CDR2 SYDVKM. The CDR3 sequence: CASSSLGGGGNQPQHF. Here the CDR3 DNA reads TGTGCCAGCAGTTCCCTGGGCGGGGGAGGCAATCAGCCCCAGCATTTT.

The chain employs TRBV5-1 and TRBJ2-4; D unresolved. The CDR3 consists of 13 residues. Trimming removed 1 base from V and 12 bases from J, with 14 bases in between. Looked up from germline, CDR1 is SGHRS and CDR2 is YFSETQ. CDR3 protein: CASSLLGGDGQYF. The CDR3 bases are TGCGCCAGCAGCTTGCTAGGCGGCGATGGTCAGTACTTC.